A single sample gave rise to the 20 T cell receptor beta chains below, sequenced in a study of T-cell reconstitution after alpha-beta-depleted transplantation in children. As it was prepared, the TCRbeta library received unique molecular identifiers. TCRdb reanalysed the PCR reads using MiXCR and keeps one entry per CDR3 protein. Counted here are approximately 50,000 distinct CDR3 sequences, around 56% occurring once; the ten biggest clones make up around two fifths. This sample comprised peripheral blood, obtained before TCRalphabeta/CD19-depleted stem cell transplant. These receptors originate from a boy under three years old with SCID, due to receive a stem cell transplant.

V usage is TRBV7-8 and J usage is TRBJ2-7; 14 bases agree with TRBD2. The CDR3 covers 15 residues. The ends lost 1 base at V and 6 bases at J; junction bases unmatched: 2. Germline V gene lookup returns CDR1 SGHVS and CDR2 FQNEAQ. The DNA of the CDR3 is TGTGCCAGCAGCTTAGGACTAGCGGGGGGGCTCGAGCAGTACTTC. Protein: CASSLGLAGGLEQYF.

The table lists this clonotype with a few counts. In nucleotides, the CDR3 is TGTGCCAGCAGGGGGGGCCATCCTTTCGAGCAGTACTTC. This translates into CASRGGHPFEQYF. V usage is TRBV6-1 and J usage is TRBJ2-7, with D perhaps assigned TRBD1 or TRBD2 (6 bases each). V lost 6 bases and J lost 6, with 15 bases in between. In germline, CDR1 is MNHNS, CDR2 SASEGT. CDR3 size: 13 residues.

The chain joins TRBV29-1 to TRBJ1-2; no reliable D call. The CDR3 spans 12 residues. Trimming took 3 bases from V and 12 from J, leaving 17 bases between them. From germline, CDR1 is SQVTM and CDR2 ANQGSEA. The DNA for the CDR3 is TGCAGCGTTGATCAGGCTTCTGGCGCTGACACCTTC. As protein: CSVDQASGADTF.

This clonotype was detected a few times. Here the CDR3 reads CASSLVRTSGGTSYNEQFF. For the CDR3, the DNA is TGTGCCAGCAGCTTAGTCCGGACTAGCGGGGGTACCTCCTACAATGAGCAGTTCTTC. The chain uses TRBV11-1 and TRBJ2-1, with 13 bases fitting TRBD2. Germline lookup yields CDR1 SGHAT and CDR2 FQDESV (reference sequence). V lost 1 base to trimming and J lost 0 bases; unmatched junction nucleotides: 6. The CDR3 loop spans 19 amino acids.

The chain has TRBV6-1 and TRBJ2-3, with D tentatively TRBD2 (5 bases). Germline-derived CDR1 and CDR2 are MNHNS and SASEGT. Trimming left V 6 bases short and J 2 bases short, with 12 bases between. This CDR3 has 14 amino acids. The CDR3 sequence: CASSFPGITDTQYF. For the CDR3, the DNA is TGTGCCAGCAGCTTCCCCGGGATCACAGATACGCAGTATTTT.

This clonotype came up a few times. The chain couples TRBV7-2 to TRBJ2-7; no clear D gene. This CDR3 is built from 11 residues. Trimming pared 5 bases from V and 2 bases from J, leaving 4 bases between. Germline V CDR1 and CDR2: SGHTA, FQGNSA. The CDR3 sequence is CASSETYEQYF. Written as DNA, the CDR3 is TGTGCCAGCAGCGAAACCTACGAGCAGTACTTC.

CDR3 DNA sequence: TGTGCCAGCAGCTTTCTCTTAGACACTGAAGCTTTCTTT. This translates into CASSFLLDTEAFF. The rearrangement uses TRBV7-2 and TRBJ1-1; D is unclear. Trimming removed 3 bases at V and 3 bases at J, with 8 bases between. The CDR3 has 13 residues. Germline-derived CDR1 and CDR2 are SGHTA and FQGNSA.

This chain links TRBV3-1 with TRBJ2-5; TRBD1 matches 7 bases. Germline-derived CDR1 and CDR2 are LGHDT and YNNKEL (reference sequence). Germline trimming cut 1 base from V and 8 bases from J; bases unmatched to any gene: 10. The CDR3 has 15 amino acids. The chain's CDR3 is CASSQGTGPKNTQYF. The CDR3, as DNA: TGTGCCAGCAGCCAAGGGACAGGACCCAAGAACACCCAGTACTTC.

A few counts support this clonotype. V and J are TRBV5-1 and TRBJ1-3; no clear D. This CDR3 is 13 amino acids long. The V and J ends lost 4 bases and 2 bases respectively, with 7 bases between them. Per germline, CDR1 SGHRS and CDR2 YFSETQ. The DNA of the CDR3 is TGCGCCAGCAGCCACGGGACTGGAAACACCATATATTTT. It encodes CASSHGTGNTIYF. The full variable domain, its missing parts supplied by reference TRBV5-1 and TRBJ1-3, is KAGVTQTPRYLIKTRGQQVTLSCSPISGHRSVSWYQQTPGQGLQFLFEYFSETQRNKGNFPGRFSGRQFSNSRSEMNVSTLELGDSALYLCASSHGTGNTIYFGEGSWLTVV.

CDR3 loop: CASYAKGAQGYTF. CDR3 sequence (DNA): TGTGCCAGCTACGCAAAGGGGGCGCAAGGCTACACCTTC. The J gene is TRBJ1-2, the V gene TRBV12-3 or TRBV12-4; TRBD1 matches 7 bases. The CDR3 runs to 13 residues. The V and J ends lost 8 bases and 8 bases, in that order; junction bases with no gene match: 11.

In its sample, this clonotype was seen a few times. This rearrangement joins TRBV28 to TRBJ2-5, with a possible D match to TRBD1 (5 bases). CDR3 length equals 13 residues. V was trimmed by 6 bases and J by 2 bases, leaving 10 bases between them. CDR1 is MDHEN, CDR2 SYDVKM, per germline. The CDR3 DNA reads as TGTGCCAGCAGCAACAGGTTACAAGAGACCCAGTACTTC. It encodes CASSNRLQETQYF.

This chain links TRBV20-1 with TRBJ2-3; D is unclear. The V gene lost 6 bases and the J gene lost 1 base, with 8 bases spanning the gap. Germline lookup yields CDR1 DFQATT and CDR2 SNEGSKA (reference sequence). There are 12 residues in the CDR3. CDR3: CSAERRTDTQYF. DNA of the CDR3: TGCAGTGCAGAACGGCGCACAGATACGCAGTATTTT.

This clonotype was seen ten or more times. The J gene is TRBJ2-3, the V gene TRBV6-5; D gene uncertain. Germline-derived CDR1 and CDR2 are MNHEY and SVGAGI. This CDR3 spans 13 amino acids. V lost 6 bases and J lost 5, with 12 bases in between. CDR3 region: CASSLSGVDTQYF. The CDR3 DNA sequence: TGTGCCAGCAGCTTATCTGGGGTAGATACGCAGTATTTT.

This chain links TRBV12-3 or TRBV12-4 with TRBJ2-7; D unclear. The V end lost 4 bases, the J end lost 2 bases, and 6 bases lay between the germline ends. This CDR3 comprises 12 residues. The CDR3 bases are TGTGCCAGCAGTTCTAAAACCTACGAGCAGTACTTC. Protein: CASSSKTYEQYF.

This chain connects TRBV15 to TRBJ1-2; D ambiguous. The V gene's germline CDR1 is LNHNV and CDR2 YYDKDF (reference sequence). The CDR3 has 15 amino acids. The V and J ends lost 1 base and 4 bases respectively, with 13 bases between them. Here the CDR3 reads CATSRGGTAIYGYTF. CDR3 nucleotide sequence: TGTGCCACCAGCAGAGGAGGCACAGCGATCTATGGCTACACCTTC.

This clonotype was observed a single time. The V gene is TRBV7-9, the J gene TRBJ1-1; possible D gene TRBD1, 6 bases. Trimming left V 2 bases short and J 5 bases short, with 21 bases between. CDR1 is SEHNR, CDR2 FQNEAQ, per germline (reference sequence). The CDR3 runs 17 residues. CDR3 protein: CASSLKPAGGRGTEAFF. As DNA, the CDR3 is TGTGCCAGCAGCTTAAAACCAGCCGGGGGCCGGGGGACTGAAGCTTTCTTT.

The sample holds a few counts of this clonotype. The chain joins TRBV5-5 to TRBJ2-2; D not certain. Germline V gene data show CDR1 as SGHKS and CDR2 as YYEKEE (reference sequence). The length of the CDR3 is 12 residues. V was cut by 1 base and J by 8 bases, with 6 bases left in between. CDR3 sequence reads: CASSLSGGELFF. DNA of the CDR3: TGTGCCAGCAGCTTGAGTGGAGGGGAGCTGTTTTTT. Looking up the rest from reference TRBV5-5 and TRBJ2-2 gives the full variable domain: DAGVTQSPTHLIKTRGQQVTLRCSPISGHKSVSWYQQVLGQGPQFIFQYYEKEERGRGNFPDRFSARQFPNYSSELNVNALLLGDSALYLCASSLSGGELFFGEGSRLTVL.

The DNA for the CDR3 is TGTGCCAGCAGTGAATACAGCTATGGCTACACCTTC. Translation gives CASSEYSYGYTF. The rearrangement links TRBV2 to TRBJ1-2; D is unresolved. The V and J ends lost 2 bases and 4 bases respectively, with 5 bases between them. The germline CDR1 and CDR2 sequences are SNHLY and FYNNEI. The CDR3 extends over 12 amino acids.

J is TRBJ2-5 and V is TRBV7-2, with D possibly matching TRBD2 (5 bases). The V end lost 1 base, the J end lost 0 bases, and 15 bases lay between the germline ends. The germline V gene has CDR1 SGHTA and CDR2 FQGNSA. CDR3 length: 17 amino acids. The CDR3 spells CASSLGILIANQETQYF. In DNA form, the CDR3 reads TGTGCCAGCAGCTTAGGGATCCTTATAGCGAACCAAGAGACCCAGTACTTC. Full variable domain (rest looked up from reference TRBV7-2 and TRBJ2-5): GAGVSQSPSNKVTEKGKDVELRCDPISGHTALYWYRQSLGQGLEFLIYFQGNSAPDKSGLPSDRFSAERTGGSVSTLTIQRTQQEDSAVYLCASSLGILIANQETQYFGPGTRLLVL.

The gene calls are TRBV5-8 and TRBJ1-5, with no clear D. V was clipped by 4 bases and J by 6 bases, with 14 bases between them. The CDR3 covers 14 residues. Germline V gene sequence: CDR1 SGHTS, CDR2 YDEGEE. CDR3 bases: TGTGCCAGCAGCCGAATCGAGGTCGGTCAGCCCCAGCATTTT. Protein sequence: CASSRIEVGQPQHF.